This TCR beta chain was found in a study of cytomegalovirus exposure and HLA in healthy donors. Findings and caveats of the study: In a later analysis, parvovirus B19, influenza, CMV and Epstein-Barr virus appeared linked to several top co-occurrence clusters. Later work found that TCR association rates differed between HLA loci; DRB1 had the most and HLA-C the fewest.

This CDR3 comprises 15 residues. CDR1 is SGDLS and CDR2 is YYNGEE in the germline V gene. The trim removed 5 bases at V and 4 bases at J, leaving 6 bases unmatched. Remarks on this clone: Its antigen is currently unknown.

The primer mix had 60 Vbeta and 13 Jbeta primers. Some clones are missing from TCRdb's copy, which holds only in-frame ones; the method was immunoSEQ multiplex PCR. This repertoire comprises around 76,000 clones; its ten largest clones make up over 1.2%. The sample was PBMCs. This clonotype originated in a woman aged 55 to 70 in good health and CMV-seronegative. This chain links TRBV9 with TRBJ2-1; 10 bases match TRBD2. The CDR3 nucleotides are TGTGCCAGCAGGGCCGGGACTAGCGAATACAATGAGCAGTTCTTC. It translates to CASRAGTSEYNEQFF. Full variable domain (remainder filled in from reference TRBV9 and TRBJ2-1): DSGVTQTPKHLITATGQRVTLRCSPRSGDLSVYWYQQSLDQGLQFLIQYYNGEERAKGNILERFSAQQFPDLHSELNLSSLELGDSALYFCASRAGTSEYNEQFFGPGTRLTVL.